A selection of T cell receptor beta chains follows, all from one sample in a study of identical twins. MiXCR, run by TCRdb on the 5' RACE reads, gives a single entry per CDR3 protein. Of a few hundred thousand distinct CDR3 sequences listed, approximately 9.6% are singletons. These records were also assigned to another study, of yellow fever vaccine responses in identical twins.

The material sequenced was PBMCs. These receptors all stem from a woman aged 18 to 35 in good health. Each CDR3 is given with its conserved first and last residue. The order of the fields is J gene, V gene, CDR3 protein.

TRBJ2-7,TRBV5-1,CASSPGRGNYEQYF
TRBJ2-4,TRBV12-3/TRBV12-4,CASRHGPIQYF
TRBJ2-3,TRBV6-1,CASSSQREGTDTQYF
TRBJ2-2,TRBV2,CASNPGAGTGELFF
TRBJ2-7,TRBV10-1,CASSESGGYEQYF
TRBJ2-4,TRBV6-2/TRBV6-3,CASSLTSAKNIQYF
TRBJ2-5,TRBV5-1,CASSLAGVVLETQYF
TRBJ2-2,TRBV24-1,CATSDYQRDGELFF
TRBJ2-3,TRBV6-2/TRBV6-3,CATVRDFTDTQYF
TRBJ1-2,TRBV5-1,CASSADGSRGVPNYGYTF
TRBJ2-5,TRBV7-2,CASSLGSQGWAETQYF
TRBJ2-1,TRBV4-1,CASSQARANNEQFF
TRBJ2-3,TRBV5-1,CASSTGSLSPGTDTQYF
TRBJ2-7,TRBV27,CASSLNSVSYEQYF
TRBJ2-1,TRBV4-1,CASSQVDMGLAGNNEQFF
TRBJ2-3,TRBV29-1,CSVAGGTSGLDTQYF
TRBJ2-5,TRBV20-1,CSARTSGRSQETQYF
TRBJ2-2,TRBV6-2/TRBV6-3,CASATGVSGELFF
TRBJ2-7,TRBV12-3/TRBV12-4,CASRSTGGAYEQYF
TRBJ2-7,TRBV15,CATSRRPLDEQYF
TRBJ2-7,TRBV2,CASSVGRRDSVSVQYF
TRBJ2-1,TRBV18,CASSRNIAEYSYNEQFF
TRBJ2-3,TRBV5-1,CASSLGGVSHDTQYF
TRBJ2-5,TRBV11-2,CASSDGRYQETQYF
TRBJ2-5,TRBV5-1,CASSLGGTGNQETQYF
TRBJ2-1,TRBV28,CASSNPRDRGDNEQFF
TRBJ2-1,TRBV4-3,CASSQGLRDTKFF
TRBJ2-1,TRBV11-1,CASSIKGRPGITYNEQFF
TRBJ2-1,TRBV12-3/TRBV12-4,CASSPQGAEQFF
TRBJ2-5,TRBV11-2,CASSLEGPGTSGRRETQYF
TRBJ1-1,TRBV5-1,CASSSPPWGGRTEAFF
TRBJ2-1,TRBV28,CASSSPLAGPLNEQFF
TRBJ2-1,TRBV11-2,CASSLVRAWEQFF
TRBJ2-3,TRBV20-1,CSAFSGGAVDTQYF
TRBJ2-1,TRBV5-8,CASSLALSEQFF